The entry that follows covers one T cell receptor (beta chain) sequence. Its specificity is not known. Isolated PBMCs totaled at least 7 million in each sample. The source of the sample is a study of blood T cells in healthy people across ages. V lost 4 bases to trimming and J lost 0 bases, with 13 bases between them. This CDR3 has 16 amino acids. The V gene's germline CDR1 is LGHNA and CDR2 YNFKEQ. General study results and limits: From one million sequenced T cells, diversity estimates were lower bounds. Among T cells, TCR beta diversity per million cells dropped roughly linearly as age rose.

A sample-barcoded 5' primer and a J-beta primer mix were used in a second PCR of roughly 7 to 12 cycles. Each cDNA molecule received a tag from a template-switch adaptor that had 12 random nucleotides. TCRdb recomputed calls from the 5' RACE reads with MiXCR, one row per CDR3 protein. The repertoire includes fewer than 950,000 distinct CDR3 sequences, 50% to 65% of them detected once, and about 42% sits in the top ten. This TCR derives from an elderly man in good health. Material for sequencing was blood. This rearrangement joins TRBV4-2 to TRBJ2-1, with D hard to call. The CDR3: CASSRQLTLSYNEQFF. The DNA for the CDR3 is TGTGCCAGCAGCCGACAACTGACCCTCTCCTACAATGAGCAGTTCTTC.